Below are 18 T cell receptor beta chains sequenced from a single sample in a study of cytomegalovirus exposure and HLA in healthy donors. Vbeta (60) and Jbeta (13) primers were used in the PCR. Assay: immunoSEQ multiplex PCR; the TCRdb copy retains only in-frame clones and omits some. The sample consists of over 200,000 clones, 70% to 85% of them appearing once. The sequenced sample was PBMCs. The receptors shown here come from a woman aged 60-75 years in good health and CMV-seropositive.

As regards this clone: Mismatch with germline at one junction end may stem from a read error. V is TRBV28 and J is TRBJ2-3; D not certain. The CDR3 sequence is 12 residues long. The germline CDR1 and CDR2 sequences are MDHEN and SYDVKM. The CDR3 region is CASSILSDKQYF. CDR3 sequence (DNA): TGTGCCAGCAGCATACTTAGTGATAAGCAGTATTTT.

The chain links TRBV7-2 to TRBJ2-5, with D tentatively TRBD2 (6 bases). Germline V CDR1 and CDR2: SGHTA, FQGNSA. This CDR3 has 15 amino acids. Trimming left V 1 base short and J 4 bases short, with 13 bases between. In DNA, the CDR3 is TGTGCCAGCAGCTTAGTGGCGGGGATTAGAGAGACCCAGTACTTC. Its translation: CASSLVAGIRETQYF.

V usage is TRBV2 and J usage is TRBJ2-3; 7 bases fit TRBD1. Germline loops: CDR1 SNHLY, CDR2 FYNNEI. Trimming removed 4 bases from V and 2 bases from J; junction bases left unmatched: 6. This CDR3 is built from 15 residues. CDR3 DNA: TGTGCCAGCAGTGTACAGGGGCTAAACACAGATACGCAGTATTTT. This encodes CASSVQGLNTDTQYF.

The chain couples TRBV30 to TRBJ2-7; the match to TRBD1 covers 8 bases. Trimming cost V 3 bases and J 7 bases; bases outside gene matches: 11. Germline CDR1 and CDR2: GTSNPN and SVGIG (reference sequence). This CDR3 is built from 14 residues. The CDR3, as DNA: TGTGCCTGGAGAGGGACGGACAGGGCTAGGGAGCAGTACTTC. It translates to CAWRGTDRAREQYF.

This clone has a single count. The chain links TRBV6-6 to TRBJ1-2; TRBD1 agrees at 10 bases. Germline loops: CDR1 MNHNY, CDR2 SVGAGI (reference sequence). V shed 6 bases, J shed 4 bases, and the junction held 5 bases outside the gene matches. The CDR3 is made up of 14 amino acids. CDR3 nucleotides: TGTGCCAGCAGATTTGGGACAGGGGTCTATGGCTACACCTTC. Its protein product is CASRFGTGVYGYTF.

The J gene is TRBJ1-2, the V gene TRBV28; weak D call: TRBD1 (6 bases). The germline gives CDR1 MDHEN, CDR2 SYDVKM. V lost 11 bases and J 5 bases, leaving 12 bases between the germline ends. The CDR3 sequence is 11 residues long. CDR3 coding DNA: TGTGCCTGTACAGGGTTTTATGGCTACACCTTC. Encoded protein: CACTGFYGYTF.

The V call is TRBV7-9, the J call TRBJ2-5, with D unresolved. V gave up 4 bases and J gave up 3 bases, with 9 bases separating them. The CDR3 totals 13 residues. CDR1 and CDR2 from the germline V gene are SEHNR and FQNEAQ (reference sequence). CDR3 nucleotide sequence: TGTGCCAGCAGCTCCCCAGGAAAAGAGACCCAGTACTTC. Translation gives CASSSPGKETQYF.

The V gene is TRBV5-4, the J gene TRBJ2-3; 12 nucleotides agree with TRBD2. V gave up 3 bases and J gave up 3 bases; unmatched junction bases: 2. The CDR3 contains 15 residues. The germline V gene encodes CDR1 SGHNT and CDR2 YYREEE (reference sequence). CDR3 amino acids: CASSWTSGATDTQYF. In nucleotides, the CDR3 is TGTGCCAGCAGCTGGACTAGCGGGGCTACAGATACGCAGTATTTT.

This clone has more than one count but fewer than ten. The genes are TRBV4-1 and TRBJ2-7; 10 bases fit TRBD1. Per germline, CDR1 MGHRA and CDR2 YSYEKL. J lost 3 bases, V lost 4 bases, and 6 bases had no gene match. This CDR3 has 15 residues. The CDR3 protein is CASSPTRDRGYEQYF. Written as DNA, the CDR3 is TGCGCCAGCAGCCCTACCCGGGACAGGGGCTACGAGCAGTACTTC.

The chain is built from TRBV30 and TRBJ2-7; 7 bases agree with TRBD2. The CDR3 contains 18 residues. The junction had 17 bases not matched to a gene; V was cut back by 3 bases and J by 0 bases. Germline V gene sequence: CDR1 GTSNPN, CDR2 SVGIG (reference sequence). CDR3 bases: TGTGCCTGGAGCGGAGCTGTGGCTAGCGGTAGGAGCTCCTACGAGCAGTACTTC. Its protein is CAWSGAVASGRSSYEQYF. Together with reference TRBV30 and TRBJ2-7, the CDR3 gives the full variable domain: SQTIHQWPATLVQPVGSPLSLECTVEGTSNPNLYWYRQAAGRGLQLLFYSVGIGQISSEVPQNLSASRPQDRQFILSSKKLLLSDSGFYLCAWSGAVASGRSSYEQYFGPGTRLTVT.

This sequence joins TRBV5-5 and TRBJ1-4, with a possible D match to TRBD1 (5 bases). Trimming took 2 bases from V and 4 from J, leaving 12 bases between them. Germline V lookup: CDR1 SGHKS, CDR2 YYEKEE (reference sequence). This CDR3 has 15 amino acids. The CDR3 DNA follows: TGTGCCAGCAGCTTTTTGGGGGAGGGTAATGAAAAACTGTTTTTT. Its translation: CASSFLGEGNEKLFF.

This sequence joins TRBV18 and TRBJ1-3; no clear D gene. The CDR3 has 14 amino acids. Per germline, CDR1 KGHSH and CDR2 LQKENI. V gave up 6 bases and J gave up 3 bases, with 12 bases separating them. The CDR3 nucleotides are TGTGCCAGCTCCAACCGGGGAGGTGGAAACACCATATATTTT. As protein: CASSNRGGGNTIYF. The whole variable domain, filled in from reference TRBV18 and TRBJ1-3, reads NAGVMQNPRHLVRRRGQEARLRCSPMKGHSHVYWYRQLPEEGLKFMVYLQKENIIDESGMPKERFSAEFPKEGPSILRIQQVVRGDSAAYFCASSNRGGGNTIYFGEGSWLTVV.

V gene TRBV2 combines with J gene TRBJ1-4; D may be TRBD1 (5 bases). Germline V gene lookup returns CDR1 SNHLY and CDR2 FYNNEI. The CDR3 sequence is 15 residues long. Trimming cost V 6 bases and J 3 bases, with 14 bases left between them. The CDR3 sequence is CASRSAGPANEKLFF. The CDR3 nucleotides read TGTGCCAGCAGGTCTGCAGGGCCAGCTAATGAAAAACTGTTTTTT.

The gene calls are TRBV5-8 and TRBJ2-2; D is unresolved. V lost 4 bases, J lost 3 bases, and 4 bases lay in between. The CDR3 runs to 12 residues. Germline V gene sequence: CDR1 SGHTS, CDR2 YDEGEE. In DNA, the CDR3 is TGTGCCAGCAGCCCTGACACCGGGGAGCTGTTTTTT. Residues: CASSPDTGELFF.

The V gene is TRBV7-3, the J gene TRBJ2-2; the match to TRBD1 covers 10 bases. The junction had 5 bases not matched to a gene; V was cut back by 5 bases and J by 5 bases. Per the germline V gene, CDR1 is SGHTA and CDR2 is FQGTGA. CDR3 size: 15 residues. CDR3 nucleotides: TGTGCCAGCAGCCGGGACAGGGGAGGTACCGGGGAGCTGTTTTTT. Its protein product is CASSRDRGGTGELFF. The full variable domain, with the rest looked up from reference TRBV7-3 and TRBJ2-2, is GAGVSQTPSNKVTEKGKYVELRCDPISGHTALYWYRQSLGQGPEFLIYFQGTGAADDSGLPNDRFFAVRPEGSVSTLKIQRTERGDSAVYLCASSRDRGGTGELFFGEGSRLTVL.

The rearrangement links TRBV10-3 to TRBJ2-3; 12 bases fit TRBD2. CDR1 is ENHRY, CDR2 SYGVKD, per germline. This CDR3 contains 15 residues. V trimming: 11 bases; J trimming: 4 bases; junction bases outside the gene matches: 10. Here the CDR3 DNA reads TGTGCCGCCGCCTCTAGCGGGGGGGCCCCAGATACGCAGTATTTT. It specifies CAAASSGGAPDTQYF.

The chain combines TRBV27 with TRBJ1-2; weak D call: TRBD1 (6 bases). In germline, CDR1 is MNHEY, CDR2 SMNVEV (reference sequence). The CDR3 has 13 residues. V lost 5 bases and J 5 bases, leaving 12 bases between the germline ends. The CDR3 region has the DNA TGTGCCAGCAGTACCCTCACAGGGTATGGCTACACCTTC. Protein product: CASSTLTGYGYTF.

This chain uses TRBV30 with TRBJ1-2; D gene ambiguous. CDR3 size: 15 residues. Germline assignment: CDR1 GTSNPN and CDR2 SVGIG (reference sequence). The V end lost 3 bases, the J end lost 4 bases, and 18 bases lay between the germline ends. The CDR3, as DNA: TGTGCCTGGAGGGACGGGTGGGCGGGGAGCTATGGCTACACCTTC. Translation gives CAWRDGWAGSYGYTF.